This T cell receptor (beta chain) derives from a study of response to subunit inactivated influenza vaccine listed by TCRdb under 2018. Some background on the complete study: To follow how T cells responded to a trivalent subunit inactivated influenza vaccine, the researchers relied on deep quantitative profiling of the T cell receptor repertoire. Results the study describes overall, beyond this receptor: It was suggested by the authors that each seasonal influenza vaccination may recruit only a limited number of new T cells.

The library was obtained by RT-PCR. The sequencing machine was an Illumina HiSeq 2500. Starting from the raw public reads, TCRdb applied fastp trimming at Q25, assembled clones with MiXCR and retained in-frame beta chains. All rows with the same CDR3 protein become a single entry with the most common DNA and genes. The sample records approximately 500,000 distinct CDR3 sequences, about an eighth of which are singletons. Clones ranked in the top ten supply about an eighth of the sample. This clonotype has a handful of counts. Its antigen is unknown. There are no base qualities to consult, and no much larger clone falls within one base. The sample's time point label, decoded: 45 days after influenza vaccine administration. Including cysteine and phenylalanine, the CDR3 has 15 amino acids. Here the CDR3 DNA is all that survives: 45 bases in frame from base 1. In the germline V gene, CDR1 corresponds to MNHEY and CDR2 to SVGEGT. The V end gives up 0 bases and the J end 4 bases, leaving 1 base in the junction not matched to a gene.

Recombination connected TRBV6-2 or TRBV6-3 to TRBJ1-5; a stretch of 9 junction bases matches TRBD1. This material consisted of PBMCs from blood, taken more than 35 days after vaccination. The source of this sequence is a man between 50 and 59 years old who received an inactivated influenza vaccine. Donor details come from another sample of the same person, matched by shared clones. The sequenced DNA is TGTGCCAGCAGTTACTCGGGACAGGGAAATCAGCCCCAGCATTTT. The resulting protein is CASSYSGQGNQPQHF.